A single sample gave rise to the 17 T cell receptor beta chains below, sequenced in a study of beta chain features in type 1 diabetes. What was sequenced were expressed TCRB transcripts, since all of the isolated RNA had been reverse transcribed. Sequencing was performed with immunoSEQ multiplex PCR; in TCRdb, only in-frame clones are kept and a portion is missing. The profile shows around 450,000 clones, about an eighth of them singletons. Sequenced material: naive CD4+ T cells from blood. The receptors shown here come from a woman aged 18-29 years in good health.

The V and J genes are TRBV28 and TRBJ2-7, with D possibly being TRBD1 or TRBD2 (5 bases each). The CDR3 totals 11 residues. Germline V CDR1 and CDR2: MDHEN, SYDVKM. Between the trimmed V and J ends, which lost 7 bases and 8 bases, there was a span of 12 bases. CDR3 DNA sequence: TGTGCCAGCATGGGCCCGGGACAGCAGTACGTC. Its translation is CASMGPGQQYV.

The rearrangement links TRBV5-5 to TRBJ2-6; D is unresolved. The V gene's germline CDR1 is SGHKS and CDR2 YYEKEE (reference sequence). The V end lost 4 bases, the J end lost 0 bases, and 11 bases lay between the germline ends. The CDR3 contains 16 residues. CDR3 DNA: TGTGCCAGCAGCCTTCGTCCCAACTCTGGGGCCAACGTCCTGACTTTC. Its protein product is CASSLRPNSGANVLTF.

The V and J genes are TRBV19 and TRBJ2-6; 8 bases fit TRBD1. The CDR3 covers 16 residues. The V gene end was trimmed by 6 bases and the J gene end by 2 bases; junction bases not matched to a gene: 6. CDR1 is LNHDA, CDR2 SQIVND, per germline (reference sequence). CDR3 bases: TGTGCCAGTAGCATGACAGGGGCGACTGGGGCCAACGTCCTGACTTTC. This gives the protein CASSMTGATGANVLTF.

This chain connects TRBV11-3 to TRBJ1-4; D not certain. In germline, CDR1 is SGHNT, CDR2 YENEEA. The CDR3 contains 13 residues. Trimming took off 3 bases at V and 6 bases at J, with 8 bases between the two ends. This CDR3 is CASSLGPDEKLFF. The CDR3 DNA reads TGTGCCAGCAGCTTGGGCCCAGATGAAAAACTGTTTTTT.

This chain connects TRBV7-9 to TRBJ1-5, with a weak D call TRBD1 (5 bases). Germline CDR1 reads SEHNR; CDR2 reads FQNEAQ (reference sequence). Trimming took 5 bases from V and 2 from J, leaving 16 bases between them. The CDR3 has 16 residues. The CDR3 protein is CASSQGPLSGNQPQHF. The DNA for the CDR3 is TGTGCCAGCAGCCAGGGACCCCTAAGTGGCAATCAGCCCCAGCATTTT.

This sequence joins TRBV12-5 and TRBJ2-5, with D tentatively TRBD1 (7 bases). CDR1 is LGHNT and CDR2 is FRNRAP in the germline V gene. The CDR3 sequence is 17 residues long. V was shortened by 6 bases and J by 5 bases, with 25 bases between the two germline ends. CDR3 nucleotide sequence: TGTGCTAGTGGGAGAGGGACAGTAAGGGTTGCGGGGGAGACCCAGTACTTC. This gives the protein CASGRGTVRVAGETQYF.

This clone was seen a handful of times. The rearrangement joins TRBV12-5 to TRBJ2-3, with D perhaps TRBD2 (6 bases). This CDR3 comprises 15 residues. V dropped 6 bases and J dropped 1 base, with 14 bases sitting between them. In germline, CDR1 is LGHNT, CDR2 FRNRAP. The CDR3 coding sequence is TGTGCTAGTGGCGATAGCGGAGCCGGCACAGATACGCAGTATTTT. Protein sequence: CASGDSGAGTDTQYF.

The chain recombines TRBV20-1 with TRBJ2-3, with D possibly being TRBD1 (5 bases). In germline, CDR1 is DFQATT, CDR2 SNEGSKA (reference sequence). The CDR3 is made up of 11 amino acids. V was pared by 2 bases and J by 6 bases, with 6 bases between. CDR3 region: CSARQGDTQYF. CDR3 DNA sequence: TGCAGTGCTAGACAGGGCGATACGCAGTATTTT.

This clone was picked up a small number of times. Other DNA sequences in this specimen translate into the identical CDR3. V and J are TRBV7-9 and TRBJ1-1; no firm D call. CDR3 length equals 13 residues. V was trimmed by 5 bases and J by 1 base, leaving 8 bases between them. Germline loops: CDR1 SEHNR, CDR2 FQNEAQ (reference sequence). CDR3 in amino acids: CASSLAANTEAFF. The CDR3 bases are TGTGCCAGCAGCCTGGCCGCGAACACTGAAGCTTTCTTT.

This clone has a handful of counts. The chain employs TRBV7-2 and TRBJ2-1; 7 positions match TRBD1. The trim removed 6 bases at V and 6 bases at J, leaving 11 bases unmatched. The CDR3 has 15 amino acids. Germline CDR1 reads SGHTA; CDR2 reads FQGNSA. Here the CDR3 reads CASSQAGTAFNEQFF. The CDR3 DNA reads as TGTGCCAGCAGTCAGGCCGGGACAGCTTTCAATGAGCAGTTCTTC.

The chain employs TRBV10-3 and TRBJ2-2; unclear D gene. Germline CDR1 ENHRY, CDR2 SYGVKD. Trimming shortened V by 4 bases and J by 1 base, and 10 bases separated the two germline ends. This CDR3 is 15 amino acids long. CDR3 nucleotides: TGTGCCATCAGTGGACACTCCCAGAACACCGGGGAGCTGTTTTTT. It encodes CAISGHSQNTGELFF.

The chain has TRBV9 and TRBJ2-3; 10 bases map to TRBD1. J lost 5 bases, V lost 3 bases, and 9 bases had no gene match. Germline-derived CDR1 and CDR2 are SGDLS and YYNGEE. This CDR3 has 16 amino acids. DNA for the CDR3: TGTGCCAGCAGCGCCAGGACAGGGGGAGGAATAGATACGCAGTATTTT. Translation gives CASSARTGGGIDTQYF. Full variable domain (rest looked up from reference TRBV9 and TRBJ2-3): DSGVTQTPKHLITATGQRVTLRCSPRSGDLSVYWYQQSLDQGLQFLIQYYNGEERAKGNILERFSAQQFPDLHSELNLSSLELGDSALYFCASSARTGGGIDTQYFGPGTRLTVL.

V gene TRBV13 combines with J gene TRBJ1-3; D is undetermined. The length of the CDR3 is 14 residues. Germline V gene data show CDR1 as PRHDT and CDR2 as FYEKMQ (reference sequence). V shed 5 bases and J shed 6 bases, with 14 bases lying between them. The DNA of the CDR3 is TGTGCCAGCAGCCGAGTTGGGAAACAAAACACCATATATTTT. This sequence encodes CASSRVGKQNTIYF.

This chain joins TRBV29-1 and TRBJ2-3; no definite D call. This CDR3 has 13 residues. Germline V gene sequence: CDR1 SQVTM, CDR2 ANQGSEA. Between the trimmed V and J ends, which lost 5 bases and 1 base, there was a span of 10 bases. CDR3 in amino acids: CSVSASGTDTQYF. The DNA of the CDR3 is TGCAGCGTTTCTGCTTCAGGCACAGATACGCAGTATTTT.

This clone was recorded a few times. The rearrangement links TRBV19 to TRBJ2-4; 8 bases align to TRBD1. CDR3 length: 14 residues. Per germline, CDR1 LNHDA and CDR2 SQIVND (reference sequence). V was pared by 6 bases and J by 8 bases, with 9 bases of the junction left unmatched. CDR3 sequence: CASRIQGAEDIQYF. In DNA form, the CDR3 reads TGTGCCAGTAGAATCCAGGGGGCCGAGGACATTCAGTACTTC.

This clone was seen a few times. The V and J genes are TRBV9 and TRBJ2-1; 11 nucleotides align to TRBD2. The CDR3 sequence is 16 residues long. The junction had 6 bases not matched to a gene; V was cut back by 0 bases and J by 7 bases. Per the germline V gene, CDR1 is SGDLS and CDR2 is YYNGEE. CDR3 in DNA: TGTGCCAGCAGCGTAGGAACTAGCGGGGGTCAAAATGAGCAGTTCTTC. This codes for CASSVGTSGGQNEQFF.

This clone showed up just a few times. This chain connects TRBV9 to TRBJ2-3, with TRBD1 matching over 7 bases. Per the germline V gene, CDR1 is SGDLS and CDR2 is YYNGEE. J gave up 3 bases and V 6 bases, and 7 bases lay outside the gene matches. The CDR3 runs 14 residues. The CDR3 DNA reads as TGTGCCAGCACCTACCGACAGGGTACAGATACGCAGTATTTT. Amino acid sequence: CASTYRQGTDTQYF.